These T cell receptor beta chains were read from a single sample in a study of cytomegalovirus exposure and HLA in healthy donors. Measured with immunoSEQ multiplex PCR; TCRdb has only the in-frame clones, and not every one. This sample yields approximately 120,000 clones, of which less than 70% are seen a single time; 4.5% to 5.5% belongs to the top ten. Sequencing used PBMCs. All receptors derive from a woman aged 70-85 years in good health and CMV-seropositive. Each CDR3 is given with its conserved first and last residue. The D gene is left open where the match is weak. Clone size is stated in some rows and not others, as once, few, many or a class when expanded.

v_call: TRBV15; d_call: .; j_call: TRBJ2-6; clone_size: .; cdr3_nt: TGTGCCACCAGCAGGGCCCTCTCTGGGGCCAACGTCCTGACTTTC; cdr3_aa: CATSRALSGANVLTF
v_call: TRBV19; d_call: TRBD1; j_call: TRBJ1-5; clone_size: .; cdr3_nt: TGTGCCAGTAGTCCGGGACAGGGGGTGAAACAGCCCCAGCATTTT; cdr3_aa: CASSPGQGVKQPQHF
v_call: TRBV30; d_call: TRBD1; j_call: TRBJ1-1; clone_size: .; cdr3_nt: TGTGCCTGTGGACAGGGTTTAGGGACTGAAGCTTTCTTT; cdr3_aa: CACGQGLGTEAFF
v_call: TRBV7-9; d_call: TRBD2; j_call: TRBJ2-2; clone_size: .; cdr3_nt: TGTGCCAGCAGCCCCCGCCTAGCGGGGGGCGGAACCGGGGAGCTGTTTTTT; cdr3_aa: CASSPRLAGGGTGELFF
v_call: TRBV19; d_call: TRBD1; j_call: TRBJ1-5; clone_size: once; cdr3_nt: TGTGCCAGTAGTAGAACAGGGGAACGGGGCAATCAGCCCCAGCATTTT; cdr3_aa: CASSRTGERGNQPQHF
v_call: TRBV4-3; d_call: .; j_call: TRBJ1-2; clone_size: .; cdr3_nt: TGCGCCAGCAGCCAAGATCTTCTCCTTACTAACTATGGCTACACCTTC; cdr3_aa: CASSQDLLLTNYGYTF
v_call: TRBV2; d_call: .; j_call: TRBJ1-6; clone_size: .; cdr3_nt: TGTGCCAGCAACGAGGGAGTCAATTCACCCCTCCACTTT; cdr3_aa: CASNEGVNSPLHF
v_call: TRBV2; d_call: .; j_call: TRBJ2-7; clone_size: .; cdr3_nt: TGTGCCAGCAGGGAGGGACGGGGAACCTACGAGCAGTACTTC; cdr3_aa: CASREGRGTYEQYF
v_call: TRBV20-1; d_call: .; j_call: TRBJ1-3; clone_size: .; cdr3_nt: TGCAGTGCTATAGCCGGAAACACCATATATTTT; cdr3_aa: CSAIAGNTIYF
v_call: TRBV5-1; d_call: TRBD1; j_call: TRBJ2-5; clone_size: .; cdr3_nt: TGCGCCAGCAGACTGGACAGGGGAGTACAAGAGACCCAGTACTTC; cdr3_aa: CASRLDRGVQETQYF
v_call: TRBV7-9; d_call: TRBD1; j_call: TRBJ1-1; clone_size: .; cdr3_nt: TGTGCCAGCAGCTTAGCAGGGACAGGGACTGAAGCTTTCTTT; cdr3_aa: CASSLAGTGTEAFF